These 17 T cell receptor beta chains were sequenced from one sample in a study of human T cells and chemical hapten exposure. TCRdb itself ran the RACE reads through MiXCR, one entry per CDR3 protein. The repertoire consists of 350,000 to 400,000 distinct CDR3 sequences, with around 5.5% occurring once and the leading ten covering 2.5% to 3%. Time point specified: pre-sensitization, week 0. Treatment in this sample: therapeutic diphenylcyclopropenone sensitization with weekly scalp DPC. Sequenced here: whole blood, sampled in connection with sensitization to the hapten diphenylcyclopropenone (DPC). These receptors all come from a woman aged 45-65 years with alopecia areata. Some clones in this sample may be carry-over from other donors' samples.

This clonotype came up a few times. This sequence joins TRBV7-2 and TRBJ1-2; possibly TRBD1 for D (6 bases). This CDR3 region has 12 residues. Trimming cost V 6 bases and J 8 bases, with 13 bases left between them. CDR1 and CDR2 (germline): SGHTA, FQGNSA. The CDR3 region is CASSIQGSGYTF. Here the CDR3 DNA reads TGTGCCAGCAGTATACAGGGCAGCGGCTACACCTTC.

In its sample, this clonotype was seen many times. The rearrangement uses TRBV29-1 and TRBJ2-3, with D tentatively TRBD1 (7 bases). V was shortened by 2 bases and J by 5 bases, with 14 bases between the two germline ends. The CDR3 contains 14 residues. Germline CDR1 SQVTM, CDR2 ANQGSEA. CDR3 DNA: TGCAGCGTTGAAAGGAGACAGGGAGGAGATACGCAGTATTTT. Its translation: CSVERRQGGDTQYF.

This clonotype was recorded at least ten times. The V gene is TRBV6-5, the J gene TRBJ1-6; unclear D gene. Trimming stripped 6 bases from V and 5 bases from J, with 14 bases between. Germline V gene data show CDR1 as MNHEY and CDR2 as SVGAGI. This CDR3 spans 15 amino acids. CDR3 in DNA: TGTGCCAGCAGCCTCAATACGGGAAATAATTCACCCCTCCACTTT. This sequence encodes CASSLNTGNNSPLHF.

This chain uses TRBV5-1 with TRBJ2-7; 8 nucleotides align to TRBD1. The CDR3 contains 15 residues. CDR1 and CDR2 from the germline V gene are SGHRS and YFSETQ. V shed 7 bases, J shed 0 bases, and the junction held 9 bases outside the gene matches. This CDR3 is CASGRGTGGSYEQYF. In nucleotides, the CDR3 is TGCGCCAGCGGAAGAGGGACAGGCGGCTCCTACGAGCAGTACTTC.

This sequence joins TRBV24-1 and TRBJ1-6; D is possibly TRBD1 (5 bases). This CDR3 is built from 17 residues. Germline V lookup: CDR1 KGHDR, CDR2 SFDVKD. Trimming left V 12 bases short and J 0 bases short, with 20 bases between. CDR3 coding DNA: TGTGCCGCACAAGGGGCTATTGCAAGCTCCTATAATTCACCCCTCCACTTT. Translating it yields CAAQGAIASSYNSPLHF.

The chain carries TRBV6-6 and TRBJ1-3; D is possibly TRBD1 (6 bases). CDR3 size: 14 residues. Germline V gene sequence: CDR1 MNHNY, CDR2 SVGAGI (reference sequence). The ends were cut back, 7 bases at V and 8 bases at J, with 18 bases in the middle. The DNA of the CDR3 is TGTGCCAGCACCCCTACGTTACAGGGTTACACCATATATTTT. This encodes CASTPTLQGYTIYF.

The chain uses TRBV2 and TRBJ1-3; D call uncertain. This CDR3 is 12 amino acids long. The germline V and J ends were trimmed by 10 bases and 2 bases, with 9 bases remaining between them. Germline CDR1 is SNHLY and CDR2 is FYNNEI. CDR3 sequence reads: CAKGIAGNTIYF. DNA of the CDR3: TGTGCCAAAGGGATAGCTGGAAACACCATATATTTT.

The table lists this clonotype with a few counts. This chain uses TRBV19 with TRBJ2-1; the D call may be TRBD1 or TRBD2 (5 bases each). Germline CDR1 and CDR2: LNHDA and SQIVND (reference sequence). The CDR3 sequence is 15 residues long. V lost 6 bases and J lost 4, with 16 bases in between. The CDR3 coding sequence is TGTGCCAGTAGACCGACCGGGACCCTTTACAATGAGCAGTTCTTC. Its protein product is CASRPTGTLYNEQFF.

This clonotype occurred many times. The V call is TRBV9, the J call TRBJ2-1; D uncertain. CDR1 is SGDLS, CDR2 YYNGEE, per germline. There are 13 residues in the CDR3. The V and J ends lost 4 bases and 7 bases respectively, with 12 bases between them. The CDR3 region is CASSPTARNEQFF. The DNA for the CDR3 is TGTGCCAGCAGCCCCACTGCCCGAAATGAGCAGTTCTTC.

This clonotype was seen repeatedly, ten times or more. V usage is TRBV28 and J usage is TRBJ2-1, with D perhaps matching TRBD2 (6 bases). Germline CDR1 and CDR2: MDHEN and SYDVKM. Trimming shortened V by 6 bases and J by 9 bases, and 21 bases separated the two germline ends. This CDR3 has 15 amino acids. The CDR3 nucleotides are TGTGCCAGCAGCAGTGGGGCGGGACCTTATAGTGAGCAGTTCTTC. Translating it yields CASSSGAGPYSEQFF. The complete variable domain, with remaining parts taken from reference TRBV28 and TRBJ2-1, reads DVKVTQSSRYLVKRTGEKVFLECVQDMDHENMFWYRQDPGLGLRLIYFSYDVKMKEKGDIPEGYSVSREKKERFSLILESASTNQTSMYLCASSSGAGPYSEQFFGPGTRLTVL.

This clonotype was seen at least ten times. This rearrangement joins TRBV29-1 to TRBJ2-3; TRBD2 matches at 8 bases. J gave up 5 bases and V 4 bases, and 2 bases lay outside the gene matches. The CDR3 is 12 amino acids. CDR1 is SQVTM and CDR2 is ANQGSEA in the germline V gene. The CDR3 sequence: CSVGLAGDTQYF. Here the CDR3 DNA reads TGCAGCGTTGGGCTAGCGGGAGATACGCAGTATTTT.

The chain employs TRBV2 and TRBJ2-7, with D hard to call. From germline, CDR1 is SNHLY and CDR2 FYNNEI. V shed 8 bases and J shed 2 bases, with 13 bases lying between them. This CDR3 has 13 amino acids. The CDR3 sequence is CASYLAEAYEQYF. The CDR3 bases are TGTGCCAGCTACCTCGCGGAAGCCTACGAGCAGTACTTC.

This clonotype occurred many times. V and J are TRBV6-2 or TRBV6-3 and TRBJ2-1, with D perhaps matching TRBD2 (6 bases). Germline V CDR1 and CDR2: MNHEY, SVGEGT. Between the trimmed V and J ends, which lost 0 bases and 5 bases, there was a span of 14 bases. The CDR3 runs to 16 residues. CDR3 in amino acids: CASSYSGGRLDNEQFF. In DNA, the CDR3 is TGTGCCAGCAGTTACTCGGGTGGGAGGCTCGACAATGAGCAGTTCTTC.

The chain couples TRBV7-3 to TRBJ1-1, with D uncertain. The germline V gene has CDR1 SGHTA and CDR2 FQGTGA. CDR3 length: 14 residues. Trimming removed 5 bases at V and 1 base at J, with 11 bases between. Here the CDR3 DNA reads TGTGCCAGCAGCACAAATCCCGGGAACACTGAAGCTTTCTTT. This codes for CASSTNPGNTEAFF.

This clonotype was observed a single time. The chain is built from TRBV19 and TRBJ1-2; TRBD1 matches 8 bases. V trimming: 7 bases; J trimming: 7 bases; junction bases outside the gene matches: 8. Germline lookup yields CDR1 LNHDA and CDR2 SQIVND (reference sequence). This CDR3 contains 13 residues. CDR3 region: CASNHRGISGYTF. The CDR3 DNA reads TGTGCCAGTAACCACAGGGGGATCTCTGGCTACACCTTC.

J is TRBJ1-5 and V is TRBV27; no reliable D call. Trimming stripped 7 bases from V and 0 bases from J, with 13 bases between. The CDR3 loop spans 15 amino acids. In germline, CDR1 is MNHEY, CDR2 SMNVEV (reference sequence). The CDR3 spells CASMPHMNSNQPQHF. The CDR3 nucleotides are TGTGCCAGCATGCCTCACATGAATAGCAATCAGCCCCAGCATTTT.

The gene calls are TRBV6-2 or TRBV6-3 and TRBJ2-3; 9 bases align to TRBD2. V gave up 4 bases and J gave up 0 bases; unmatched junction bases: 5. The CDR3 totals 16 residues. The V gene's germline CDR1 is MNHEY and CDR2 SVGEGT. CDR3 nucleotide sequence: TGTGCCAGCAGTTTTCCTAGCGGGATCAGCACAGATACGCAGTATTTT. This encodes CASSFPSGISTDTQYF.